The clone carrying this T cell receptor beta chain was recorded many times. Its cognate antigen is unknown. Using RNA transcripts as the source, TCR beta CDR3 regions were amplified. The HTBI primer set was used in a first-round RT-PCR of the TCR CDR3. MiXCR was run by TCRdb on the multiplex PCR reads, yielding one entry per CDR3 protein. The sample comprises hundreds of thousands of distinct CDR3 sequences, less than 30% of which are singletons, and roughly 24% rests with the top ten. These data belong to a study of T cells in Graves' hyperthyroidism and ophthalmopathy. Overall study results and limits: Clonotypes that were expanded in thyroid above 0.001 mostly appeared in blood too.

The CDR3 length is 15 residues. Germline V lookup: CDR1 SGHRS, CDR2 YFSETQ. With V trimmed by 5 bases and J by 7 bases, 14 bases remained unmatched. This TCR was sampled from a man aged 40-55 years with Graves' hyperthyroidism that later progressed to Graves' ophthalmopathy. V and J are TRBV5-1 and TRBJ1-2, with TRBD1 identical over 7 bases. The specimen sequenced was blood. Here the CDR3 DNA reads TGCGCCAGCAGGGCGCTGACAGGGCGGCCTCCTGGCTACACCTTC. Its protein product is CASRALTGRPPGYTF.